This is a list of T cell receptor beta chains from one sample in a study of T cell responses to AZD1222 COVID-19 vaccine. Produced via immunoSEQ multiplex PCR; TCRdb's table is partial and in-frame only. The sample includes some 120,000 clones, roughly 90% of them seen just once. Sample: peripheral blood, taken on day 0 of AZD1222 vaccination. All receptors come from an adult in good health. Both conserved end residues are part of each CDR3. The D gene is left open where the match is weak. The size entry is marked missing in some rows and otherwise reads once, few, many or a size class.

V	J	size	D	CDR3	DNA
TRBV2	TRBJ1-1	-	-	CASRNRADRNFEAFF	TGTGCCAGCAGAAATAGAGCTGACAGGAACTTTGAAGCTTTCTTT
TRBV4-2	TRBJ2-1	-	-	CASSQDSPSPLEQFF	TGTGCCAGCAGCCAAGATTCCCCCAGCCCTCTAGAGCAGTTCTTC
TRBV18	TRBJ1-4	-	-	CASSPGLSTNEKLFF	TGTGCCAGCTCACCCGGGCTTTCAACTAATGAAAAACTGTTTTTT
TRBV18	TRBJ2-7	-	TRBD2	CASSPGTSETYEQYF	TGTGCCAGCTCACCGGGGACTAGCGAGACCTACGAGCAGTACTTC
TRBV24-1	TRBJ2-7	once	-	CATSDSTTAPHEQYF	TGTGCCACCAGTGATTCAACGACAGCCCCCCACGAGCAGTACTTC
TRBV7-9	TRBJ1-1	once	-	CASSLQVSNTEAFF	TGTGCCAGCAGCCTACAGGTGTCGAACACTGAAGCTTTCTTT
TRBV30	TRBJ1-2	-	-	CAWSGRLYGYTF	TGTGCCTGGAGTGGGAGGCTGTATGGCTACACCTTC
TRBV7-2	TRBJ2-3	-	TRBD2	CASSLLAGGTDTQYF	TGTGCCAGCAGCTTACTAGCGGGAGGTACAGATACGCAGTATTTT
TRBV7-9	TRBJ2-7	once	TRBD2	CASSSTSGSYEQYF	TGTGCCAGCAGCTCGACTAGCGGGAGCTACGAGCAGTACTTC
TRBV5-1	TRBJ2-2	-	TRBD1	CASRQGRGTGELFF	TGCGCCAGCAGACAGGGGAGAGGGACCGGGGAGCTGTTTTTT
TRBV29-1	TRBJ1-1	-	-	CSVEGKGGITEAFF	TGCAGCGTTGAGGGTAAAGGGGGAATAACTGAAGCTTTCTTT
TRBV5-1	TRBJ1-1	-	-	CASSSKGEGEAFF	TGCGCCAGCAGCTCAAAGGGGGAGGGTGAAGCTTTCTTT
TRBV29-1	TRBJ2-1	-	-	CSVSEGNYNEQFF	TGCAGCGTCTCTGAGGGGAACTACAATGAGCAGTTCTTC
TRBV6-1	TRBJ1-5	few	-	CASSEIPDVFQPQHF	TGTGCCAGCAGTGAGATTCCGGACGTTTTTCAGCCCCAGCATTTT
TRBV18	TRBJ2-7	-	-	CASSPPFDSYEQYF	TGTGCCAGCTCACCACCGTTTGACTCCTACGAGCAGTACTTC
TRBV23-1	TRBJ1-2	-	-	CVATATNYGYTF	TGCGTGGCGACAGCGACTAACTATGGCTACACCTTC
TRBV4-3	TRBJ2-2	-	-	CASSQEFGELFF	TGCGCCAGCAGCCAAGAGTTCGGGGAGCTGTTTTTT
TRBV5-1	TRBJ1-2	-	-	CASSLEAGSNYGYTF	TGCGCCAGCAGCTTGGAGGCAGGGTCTAACTATGGCTACACCTTC
TRBV27	TRBJ2-3	-	-	CASSLGPSTDTQYF	TGTGCCAGCAGTTTAGGGCCTAGCACAGATACGCAGTATTTT
TRBV7-3	TRBJ2-3	-	TRBD2	CASSFYGTSADTQYF	TGTGCCAGCAGCTTTTACGGGACTAGTGCAGATACGCAGTATTTT
TRBV29-1	TRBJ2-3	-	-	CSVDPAGSTDTQYF	TGCAGCGTTGATCCCGCGGGTAGCACAGATACGCAGTATTTT
TRBV7-9	TRBJ2-5	-	-	CAGEGVGSETQYF	TGTGCCGGAGAAGGAGTGGGTAGCGAGACCCAGTACTTC
TRBV6-5	TRBJ1-1	-	TRBD1	CASSYSTGGMNTEAFF	TGTGCCAGCAGTTACTCGACAGGGGGCATGAACACTGAAGCTTTCTTT